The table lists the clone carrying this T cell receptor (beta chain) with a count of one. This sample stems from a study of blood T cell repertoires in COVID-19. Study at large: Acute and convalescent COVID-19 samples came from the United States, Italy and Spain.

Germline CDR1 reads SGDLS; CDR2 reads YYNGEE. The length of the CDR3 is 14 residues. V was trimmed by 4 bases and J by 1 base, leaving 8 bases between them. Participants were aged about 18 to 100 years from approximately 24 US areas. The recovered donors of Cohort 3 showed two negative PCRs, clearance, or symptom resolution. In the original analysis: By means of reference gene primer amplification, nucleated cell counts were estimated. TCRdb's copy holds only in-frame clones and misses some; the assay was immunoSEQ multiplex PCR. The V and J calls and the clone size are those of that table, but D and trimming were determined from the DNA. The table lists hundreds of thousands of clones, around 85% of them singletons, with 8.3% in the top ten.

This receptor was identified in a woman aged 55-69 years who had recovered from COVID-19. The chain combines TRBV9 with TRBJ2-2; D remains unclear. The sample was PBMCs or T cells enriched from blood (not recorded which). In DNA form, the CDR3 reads TGTGCCAGCAGCCCTCGGTGGAACACCGGGGAGCTGTTTTTT. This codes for CASSPRWNTGELFF. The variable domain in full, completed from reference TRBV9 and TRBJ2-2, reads DSGVTQTPKHLITATGQRVTLRCSPRSGDLSVYWYQQSLDQGLQFLIQYYNGEERAKGNILERFSAQQFPDLHSELNLSSLELGDSALYFCASSPRWNTGELFFGEGSRLTVL.